The 32 T cell receptor beta chains presented below share a single source sample, sequenced in a study of Graves' ophthalmopathy and Graves' hyperthyroidism. RNA transcripts were the source from which TCR beta CDR3 regions were amplified. Investigators did first-round RT-PCR with HTBI primers, then second-round multiplex PCR. TCRdb re-analysed the multiplex PCR reads in MiXCR, keeping a single row per CDR3 protein. In the table there are about 1.1 million distinct CDR3 sequences, 35% to 40% of which are singletons. Source material: peripheral blood or thyroid tissue (not recorded which). Receptors originate from an adult man with Graves' hyperthyroidism.

The genes are TRBV15 and TRBJ2-5, with 7 bases matching TRBD1. From germline, CDR1 is LNHNV and CDR2 YYDKDF (reference sequence). CDR3 size: 13 residues. Germline trimming cut 8 bases from V and 1 base from J; bases unmatched to any gene: 4. For the CDR3, the DNA is TGTGCCACCGAGAGGGACAGCCAAGAGACCCAGTACTTC. Translating gives CATERDSQETQYF.

The table lists this clonotype with many counts. This chain joins TRBV7-2 and TRBJ1-1; 7 bases line up with TRBD1. V lost 0 bases and J lost 3; bases outside the gene matches: 19. Per the germline V gene, CDR1 is SGHTA and CDR2 is FQGNSA. The CDR3 runs to 20 residues. CDR3 residues: CASSLAQPTTGLSRDTEAFF. For the CDR3, the DNA is TGTGCCAGCAGCTTAGCCCAACCGACGACAGGGCTGAGTAGAGACACTGAAGCTTTCTTT.

This clonotype was seen just once. The J gene is TRBJ1-5, the V gene TRBV2, with D uncertain. Germline values: CDR1 SNHLY, CDR2 FYNNEI. This CDR3 contains 12 residues. The germline V and J ends were trimmed by 4 bases and 11 bases, with 12 bases remaining between them. The CDR3 sequence is CASSAGSVAQHF. The CDR3 DNA is TGTGCCAGCAGTGCAGGTTCAGTGGCCCAGCATTTT.

This clonotype appeared once. The rearrangement joins TRBV10-1 to TRBJ1-6; D unresolved. There are 16 residues in the CDR3. The V gene's germline CDR1 is WNHNN and CDR2 SYGVQD (reference sequence). V gave up 0 bases and J gave up 7 bases, with 13 bases separating them. The CDR3 sequence is CASSESPIRSNSPLHF. The DNA for the CDR3 is TGCGCCAGCAGTGAGTCCCCGATCCGATCCAATTCACCCCTCCACTTT.

The rearrangement joins TRBV20-1 to TRBJ1-1, with TRBD1 matching 7 bases. CDR3 length: 13 residues. Losses at the gene ends were 2 bases for V and 5 bases for J; bases not matched to a gene: 5. CDR1 DFQATT and CDR2 SNEGSKA come from the germline V gene (reference sequence). The CDR3 region is CSARLDRTTEAFF. In DNA form, the CDR3 reads TGCAGTGCTAGACTGGACAGGACAACTGAAGCTTTCTTT.

A word on this clonotype: A much larger clone differs by one base, so this may be a read error. The genes are TRBV19 and TRBJ2-2; 10 positions match TRBD2. Per germline, CDR1 LNHDA and CDR2 SQIVND (reference sequence). The CDR3 loop spans 17 amino acids. Trimming at V came to 10 bases and at J to 6 bases, leaving 17 bases not matched to a gene. The CDR3 nucleotides read TGTGCCACCACCCTTGCAGCGGGAGGGCCTTACGCCGGGGAGCTGTTTTTT. This translates into CATTLAAGGPYAGELFF. The full variable domain, with the rest looked up from reference TRBV19 and TRBJ2-2, is DGGITQSPKYLFRKEGQNVTLSCEQNLNHDAMYWYRQDPGQGLRLIYYSQIVNDFQKGDIAEGYSVSREKKESFPLTVTSAQKNPTAFYLCATTLAAGGPYAGELFFGEGSRLTVL.

The rearrangement uses TRBV5-1 and TRBJ2-3, with TRBD2 matching 9 bases. J lost 4 bases, V lost 0 bases, and 3 bases had no gene match. The length of the CDR3 is 15 residues. CDR1 SGHRS and CDR2 YFSETQ come from the germline V gene. CDR3 DNA sequence: TGCGCCAGCAGCTTGGATGGCGGGAGGGCAGATACGCAGTATTTT. It specifies CASSLDGGRADTQYF.

CDR3 residues: CASSLGFLYEQYF. CDR3 nucleotide sequence: TGTGCCAGCAGCCTGGGTTTCCTCTACGAGCAGTACTTC. V usage is TRBV7-8 and J usage is TRBJ2-7; no definite D call. Germline-derived CDR1 and CDR2 are SGHVS and FQNEAQ. The germline V and J ends were trimmed by 5 bases and 3 bases, with 11 bases remaining between them. There are 13 residues in the CDR3.

The CDR3 nucleotides are TGTGCCAGCAGCTTTGCCGGGGGCTCCGGAAACACCATATATTTT. Its protein product is CASSFAGGSGNTIYF. The chain is built from TRBV7-2 and TRBJ1-3; possibly TRBD1 for D (6 bases). Between the trimmed V and J ends, which lost 3 bases and 4 bases, there was a span of 13 bases. This CDR3 comprises 15 residues. Per germline, CDR1 SGHTA and CDR2 FQGNSA.

This clonotype was detected many times. The chain has TRBV20-1 and TRBJ1-2; no firm D call. Germline V gene lookup returns CDR1 DFQATT and CDR2 SNEGSKA (reference sequence). The CDR3 is made up of 13 amino acids. V was clipped by 2 bases and J by 8 bases, with 15 bases between them. The CDR3 coding sequence is TGCAGTGCTAGAATAGTCTCGACAATGGGCTACACCTTC. Protein product: CSARIVSTMGYTF.

The J gene is TRBJ2-5, the V gene TRBV19; tentative D call: TRBD2 (6 bases). Per germline, CDR1 LNHDA and CDR2 SQIVND (reference sequence). Trimming removed 10 bases from V and 5 bases from J, with 11 bases in between. CDR3 length: 11 amino acids. The CDR3 is CATLAGETQYF. DNA for the CDR3: TGTGCCACCCTGGCGGGGGAGACCCAGTACTTC.

This clonotype was seen repeatedly, ten times or more. This sequence joins TRBV5-1 and TRBJ1-4; D is ambiguous. CDR1 and CDR2 (germline): SGHRS, YFSETQ. This CDR3 spans 16 amino acids. Trimming pared 2 bases from V and 5 bases from J, leaving 16 bases between. The CDR3 DNA sequence: TGCGCCAGCAGCTTAGGGCGGCCTTCCTTCAATGAAAAACTGTTTTTT. Translated, it gives CASSLGRPSFNEKLFF.

This clonotype was found many times. CDR3 region: CASGGTANSPLHF. The CDR3 DNA reads as TGTGCCAGCGGCGGGACAGCTAATTCACCCCTCCACTTT. The chain has TRBV2 and TRBJ1-6, with 7 positions matching TRBD1. Germline V lookup: CDR1 SNHLY, CDR2 FYNNEI. The CDR3 is made up of 13 amino acids. V was clipped by 8 bases and J by 6 bases; unmatched bases: 4.

The rearrangement uses TRBV7-6 and TRBJ1-4; 12 bases fit TRBD1. The J segment lost 10 bases and the V segment lost 3 bases, leaving 3 bases of the junction unmatched. The CDR3 consists of 14 residues. Germline V gene lookup returns CDR1 SGHVS and CDR2 FNYEAQ. The chain's CDR3 is CASSLGTGGLKLFF. The DNA of the CDR3 is TGTGCCAGCAGCTTGGGGACAGGGGGCCTAAAACTGTTTTTT.

The gene calls are TRBV12-3 or TRBV12-4 and TRBJ1-1; weak D call: TRBD1 (6 bases). Between the trimmed V and J ends, which lost 5 bases and 5 bases, there was a span of 18 bases. The CDR3 is made up of 15 amino acids. The CDR3 region is CASSQQGWRGTEAFF. In nucleotides, the CDR3 is TGTGCCAGCAGTCAACAGGGTTGGCGCGGGACTGAAGCTTTCTTT.

This clonotype was recorded at least ten times. The chain links TRBV6-6 to TRBJ2-5; 8 bases fit TRBD2. The CDR3 has 15 residues. The V segment lost 5 bases and the J segment 3 bases; nucleotides outside the gene matches: 8. The V gene's germline CDR1 is MNHNY and CDR2 SVGAGI (reference sequence). Here the CDR3 reads CASSPAVAGKETQYF. CDR3 coding DNA: TGTGCCAGCAGTCCCGCGGTAGCGGGAAAAGAGACCCAGTACTTC.

V and J are TRBV20-1 and TRBJ1-5, with TRBD1 matching over 8 bases. The CDR3 has 15 amino acids. Trimming at V came to 0 bases and at J to 8 bases, leaving 9 bases not matched to a gene. The germline gives CDR1 DFQATT, CDR2 SNEGSKA (reference sequence). Here the CDR3 reads CSARDPGGEVEPQHF. The CDR3 DNA follows: TGCAGTGCTAGAGATCCAGGGGGCGAAGTGGAGCCCCAGCATTTT.

This clonotype was observed at least ten times. This rearrangement joins TRBV12-3 or TRBV12-4 to TRBJ2-2; D is unresolved. There are 15 residues in the CDR3. The germline V and J ends were trimmed by 4 bases and 9 bases, with 18 bases remaining between them. CDR3 amino acids: CASSWSRAAYRELFF. CDR3 nucleotide sequence: TGTGCCAGCAGTTGGTCTCGGGCAGCCTACCGGGAGCTGTTTTTT.

V and J are TRBV29-1 and TRBJ1-1; 7 bases align to TRBD1. The CDR3 extends over 18 amino acids. With 0 bases clipped from V and 5 bases from J, the junction kept 18 bases outside the gene matches. Germline V gene sequence: CDR1 SQVTM, CDR2 ANQGSEA. In DNA, the CDR3 is TGCAGCGTTGAAGATTCTCCGACAGGGAGGGGGATTTCGACTGAAGCTTTCTTT. It specifies CSVEDSPTGRGISTEAFF.

The table lists this clonotype with a few counts. This chain connects TRBV11-1 to TRBJ2-2; no definite D call. Germline CDR1 and CDR2: SGHAT and FQDESV (reference sequence). V gave up 2 bases and J gave up 6 bases, with 7 bases separating them. The CDR3 runs 13 residues. The CDR3 DNA sequence: TGTGCCAGCAGCTTAACCGCATCCGGGGAGCTGTTTTTT. Its translation: CASSLTASGELFF.

Written as DNA, the CDR3 is TGTGCCAGCAGGACGGGGACAGGGGGGCCTGGGGCCAACGTCCTGACTTTC. This codes for CASRTGTGGPGANVLTF. The rearrangement joins TRBV2 to TRBJ2-6; 11 bases align to TRBD1. The CDR3 runs to 17 residues. In germline, CDR1 is SNHLY, CDR2 FYNNEI. The J segment lost 2 bases and the V segment lost 6 bases, leaving 6 bases of the junction unmatched.

The table lists this clonotype with a few counts. The V gene is TRBV12-3 or TRBV12-4, the J gene TRBJ1-5; tentative D call: TRBD1 (6 bases). The CDR3 length is 15 residues. V shed 6 bases and J shed 6 bases, with 18 bases lying between them. The CDR3 protein is CASSQGGGAGQPQHF. CDR3 nucleotides: TGTGCCAGCAGCCAAGGCGGGGGGGCGGGTCAGCCCCAGCATTTT.

This sequence joins TRBV10-3 and TRBJ1-6, with 7 nucleotides matching TRBD1. V lost 6 bases, J lost 5 bases, and 1 base stayed unmatched. CDR3 length: 13 residues. CDR1 is ENHRY, CDR2 SYGVKD, per germline. CDR3 residues: CAIRGQNNSPLHF. The CDR3 coding sequence is TGTGCCATCAGGGGACAGAATAATTCACCCCTCCACTTT.

In its sample, this clonotype was seen once. One base away lies a much larger clone, so this may be a sequencing read error. This rearrangement joins TRBV11-2 to TRBJ2-5, with unresolved D. The CDR3 totals 17 residues. Germline V lookup: CDR1 SGHAT, CDR2 FQNNGV. CDR3 sequence: CVSSLTHKPLGMETQYF. The CDR3 DNA is TGTGTCAGCAGCTTGACGCACAAACCCCTAGGGATGGAGACCCAGTACTTC.

This clonotype was seen ten or more times. The genes are TRBV9 and TRBJ1-3; D unclear. This CDR3 is built from 13 residues. Trimming pared 5 bases from V and 7 bases from J, leaving 13 bases between. Germline loops: CDR1 SGDLS, CDR2 YYNGEE. For the CDR3, the DNA is TGTGCCAGCAGTCCCCCAGGCATCAACACCATATATTTT. It encodes CASSPPGINTIYF. Complete variable domain (other parts from reference TRBV9 and TRBJ1-3): DSGVTQTPKHLITATGQRVTLRCSPRSGDLSVYWYQQSLDQGLQFLIQYYNGEERAKGNILERFSAQQFPDLHSELNLSSLELGDSALYFCASSPPGINTIYFGEGSWLTVV.

This clonotype was seen more than once but under ten times. The chain couples TRBV10-3 to TRBJ1-5, with D hard to call. Trimming pared 9 bases from V and 2 bases from J, leaving 17 bases between. Germline V CDR1 and CDR2: ENHRY, SYGVKD. The length of the CDR3 is 15 residues. CDR3 DNA: TGTGCCATAAGGGTAGGGCTGATCGGCAATCAGCCCCAGCATTTT. This gives the protein CAIRVGLIGNQPQHF.

This clonotype was counted many times. The rearrangement links TRBV7-2 to TRBJ2-7; 7 positions match TRBD1. CDR1 is SGHTA, CDR2 FQGNSA, per germline. V trimming: 6 bases; J trimming: 7 bases; junction bases outside the gene matches: 18. The CDR3 has 16 residues. In nucleotides, the CDR3 is TGTGCCAGCAGTCGGGACAGAGGAGGAGGACAAGGGGAGCAGTACTTC. Amino acids: CASSRDRGGGQGEQYF. The full variable domain, in which reference TRBV7-2 and TRBJ2-7 provide the parts outside the CDR3, is GAGVSQSPSNKVTEKGKDVELRCDPISGHTALYWYRQSLGQGLEFLIYFQGNSAPDKSGLPSDRFSAERTGGSVSTLTIQRTQQEDSAVYLCASSRDRGGGQGEQYFGPGTRLTVT.

The chain uses TRBV20-1 and TRBJ1-4; tentative D call: TRBD1 (6 bases). The CDR3 totals 13 residues. V gave up 1 base and J gave up 5 bases, with 8 bases separating them. CDR1 and CDR2 (germline): DFQATT, SNEGSKA (reference sequence). The chain's CDR3 is CSARGGRNEKLFF. The CDR3 DNA reads TGCAGTGCTAGAGGGGGGCGGAATGAAAAACTGTTTTTT.

The rearrangement links TRBV6-5 to TRBJ1-2; D call uncertain. The CDR3 loop spans 15 amino acids. In germline, CDR1 is MNHEY, CDR2 SVGAGI. The V end was cut by 2 bases, the J end by 10 bases, with 20 bases between. For the CDR3, the DNA is TGTGCCAGCAGTTACGCCCGAGTTTTAGGACGGGTCTACACCTTC. As protein: CASSYARVLGRVYTF.

This clonotype was counted many times. V and J are TRBV20-1 and TRBJ2-5; perhaps TRBD2 as D (7 bases). Germline V gives CDR1 DFQATT, CDR2 SNEGSKA (reference sequence). This CDR3 is built from 13 residues. With 1 base removed from V and 7 bases from J, the gap between germline ends came to 13 bases. The CDR3 sequence: CSARVGGQGTQYF. The CDR3 coding sequence is TGCAGTGCTAGAGTCGGGGGGCAGGGGACCCAGTACTTC.

This clonotype was counted ten times or more. The chain employs TRBV5-1 and TRBJ1-2, with D unclear. CDR3 length equals 13 residues. Trimming cost V 0 bases and J 3 bases, with 6 bases left between them. Germline CDR1 reads SGHRS; CDR2 reads YFSETQ. This CDR3 is CASSLVYDYGYTF. Here the CDR3 DNA reads TGCGCCAGCAGCTTGGTTTACGACTATGGCTACACCTTC.

This clonotype was detected a few times. The J gene is TRBJ2-7, the V gene TRBV4-2; D is possibly TRBD1 (5 bases). The CDR3 is 15 amino acids. Per the germline V gene, CDR1 is LGHNA and CDR2 is YNFKEQ. The V end was cut by 0 bases, the J end by 1 base, with 10 bases between. As DNA, the CDR3 is TGTGCCAGCAGCCAAGAACAGGTGCGTTCCTACGAGCAGTACTTC. It yields the protein CASSQEQVRSYEQYF.